This TCR beta chain was identified in a study of blood T cell repertoires in COVID-19. At the level of the study: Acute and convalescent COVID-19 specimens originated in the United States, Italy and Spain.

The CDR3 covers 18 residues. As handled by the study authors: Counts of nucleated cells, estimated from reference gene primer amplification, were obtained. Measured with immunoSEQ multiplex PCR; TCRdb has only the in-frame clones, and not every one. V, J and clone size reflect that table, while D and trimming were determined from the DNA. The sample yields about 110,000 clones, around 80% seen once. Sequenced material: peripheral blood. This clonotype was sampled from a human donor in a cohort sampled during active or convalescent COVID-19. V is TRBV21-1 and J is TRBJ1-2; the table gives TRBD1 as D, unverified against the DNA. TRBV21-1 is a listed pseudogene. The CDR3 loop reads CASSKEVMGHFTNYGYTF. The CDR3 DNA is TGTGCCAGCAGCAAAGAGGTTATGGGACATTTTACTAACTATGGCTACACCTTC.